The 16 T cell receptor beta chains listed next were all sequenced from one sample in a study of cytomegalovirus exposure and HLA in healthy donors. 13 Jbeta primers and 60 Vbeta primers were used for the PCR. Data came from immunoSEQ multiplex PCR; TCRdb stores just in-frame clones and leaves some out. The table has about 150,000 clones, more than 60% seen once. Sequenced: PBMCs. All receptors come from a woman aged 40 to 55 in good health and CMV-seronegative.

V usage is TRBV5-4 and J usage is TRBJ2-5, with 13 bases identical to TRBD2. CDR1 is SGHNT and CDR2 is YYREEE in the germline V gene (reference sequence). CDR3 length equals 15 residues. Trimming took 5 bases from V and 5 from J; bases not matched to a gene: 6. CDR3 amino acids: CASRTLAGGHETQYF. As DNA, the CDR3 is TGTGCCAGCAGGACACTAGCGGGGGGGCACGAGACCCAGTACTTC.

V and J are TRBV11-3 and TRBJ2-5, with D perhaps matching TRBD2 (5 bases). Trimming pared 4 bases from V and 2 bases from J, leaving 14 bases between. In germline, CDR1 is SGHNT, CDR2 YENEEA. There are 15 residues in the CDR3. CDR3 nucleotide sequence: TGTGCCAGCAGCTCGGACGGCAGGACTCAAGAGACCCAGTACTTC. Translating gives CASSSDGRTQETQYF.

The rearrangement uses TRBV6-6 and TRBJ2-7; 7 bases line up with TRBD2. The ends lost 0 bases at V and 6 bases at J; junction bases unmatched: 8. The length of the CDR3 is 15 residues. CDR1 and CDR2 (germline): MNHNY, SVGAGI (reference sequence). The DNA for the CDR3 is TGTGCCAGCAGTTACTCGGCGGGAGACCTCCCCGAGCAGTACTTC. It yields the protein CASSYSAGDLPEQYF.

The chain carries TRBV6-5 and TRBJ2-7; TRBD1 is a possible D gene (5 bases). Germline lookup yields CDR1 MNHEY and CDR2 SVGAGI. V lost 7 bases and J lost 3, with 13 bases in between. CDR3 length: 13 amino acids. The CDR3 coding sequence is TGTGCCAGCACCGACAGTTTTGACTACGAGCAGTACTTC. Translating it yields CASTDSFDYEQYF.

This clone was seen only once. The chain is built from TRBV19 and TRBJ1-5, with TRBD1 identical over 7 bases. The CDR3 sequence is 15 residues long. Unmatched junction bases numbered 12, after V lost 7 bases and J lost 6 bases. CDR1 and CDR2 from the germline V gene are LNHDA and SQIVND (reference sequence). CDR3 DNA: TGTGCCAGTATTCCCACCGACAGGGCCGCTCAGCCCCAGCATTTT. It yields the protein CASIPTDRAAQPQHF.

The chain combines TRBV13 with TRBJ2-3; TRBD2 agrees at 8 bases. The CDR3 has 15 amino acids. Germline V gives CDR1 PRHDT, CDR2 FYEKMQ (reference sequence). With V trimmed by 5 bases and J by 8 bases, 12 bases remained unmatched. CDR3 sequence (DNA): TGTGCCAGCAGCCCGACCGGGAGGGCAAGGCGTACGCAGTATTTT. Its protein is CASSPTGRARRTQYF.

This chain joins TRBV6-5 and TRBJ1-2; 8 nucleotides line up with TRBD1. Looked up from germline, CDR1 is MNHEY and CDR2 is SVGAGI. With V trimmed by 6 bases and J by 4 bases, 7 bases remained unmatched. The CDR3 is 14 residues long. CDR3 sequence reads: CASSPRDRSYGYTF. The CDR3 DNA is TGTGCCAGCAGCCCCCGGGACAGGTCCTATGGCTACACCTTC.

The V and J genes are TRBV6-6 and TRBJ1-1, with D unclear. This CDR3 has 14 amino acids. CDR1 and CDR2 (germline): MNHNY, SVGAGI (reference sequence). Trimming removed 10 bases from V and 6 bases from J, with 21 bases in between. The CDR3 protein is CATLTPEGSSEAFF. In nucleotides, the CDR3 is TGTGCCACCCTGACTCCAGAAGGGAGTTCTGAAGCTTTCTTT.

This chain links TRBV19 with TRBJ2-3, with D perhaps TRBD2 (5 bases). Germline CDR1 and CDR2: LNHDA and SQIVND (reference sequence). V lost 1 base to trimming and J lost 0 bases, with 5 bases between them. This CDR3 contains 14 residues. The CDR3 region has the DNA TGTGCCAGTAGTATAGGGGAGAGCACAGATACGCAGTATTTT. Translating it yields CASSIGESTDTQYF.

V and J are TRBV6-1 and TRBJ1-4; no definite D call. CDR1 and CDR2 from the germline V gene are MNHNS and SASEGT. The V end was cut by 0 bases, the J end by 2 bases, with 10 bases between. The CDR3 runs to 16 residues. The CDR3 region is CASSEARRFTNEKLFF. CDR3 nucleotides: TGTGCCAGCAGTGAAGCGCGTCGGTTCACTAATGAAAAACTGTTTTTT.

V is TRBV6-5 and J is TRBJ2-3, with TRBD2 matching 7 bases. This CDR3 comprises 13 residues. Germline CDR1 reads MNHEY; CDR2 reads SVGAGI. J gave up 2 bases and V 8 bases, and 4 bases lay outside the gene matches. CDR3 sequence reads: CASGKRDTDTQYF. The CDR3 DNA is TGTGCCAGCGGAAAGCGGGACACAGATACGCAGTATTTT.

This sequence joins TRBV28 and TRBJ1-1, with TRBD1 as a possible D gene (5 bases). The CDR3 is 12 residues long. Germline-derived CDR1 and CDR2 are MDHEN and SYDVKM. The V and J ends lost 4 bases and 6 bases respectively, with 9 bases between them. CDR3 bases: TGTGCCAGCAGTTCGGGGGACTCTGAAGCTTTCTTT. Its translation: CASSSGDSEAFF.

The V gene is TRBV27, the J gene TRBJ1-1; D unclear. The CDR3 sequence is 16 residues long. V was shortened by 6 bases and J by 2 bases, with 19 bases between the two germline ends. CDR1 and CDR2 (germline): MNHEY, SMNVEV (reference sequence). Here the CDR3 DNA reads TGTGCCAGCAGCAAAAGGGCTCTGACGGGAAACACTGAAGCTTTCTTT. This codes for CASSKRALTGNTEAFF.

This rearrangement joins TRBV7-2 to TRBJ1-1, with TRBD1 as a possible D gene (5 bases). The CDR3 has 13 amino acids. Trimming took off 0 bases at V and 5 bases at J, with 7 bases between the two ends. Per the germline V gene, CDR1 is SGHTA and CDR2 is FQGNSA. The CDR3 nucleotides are TGTGCCAGCAGCTTAGCGAAGGGGACTGAAGCTTTCTTT. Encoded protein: CASSLAKGTEAFF.

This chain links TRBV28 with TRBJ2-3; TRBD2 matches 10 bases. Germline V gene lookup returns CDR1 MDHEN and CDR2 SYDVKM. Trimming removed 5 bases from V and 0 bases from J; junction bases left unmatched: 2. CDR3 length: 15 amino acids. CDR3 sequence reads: CASSERGGSTDTQYF. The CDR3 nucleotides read TGTGCCAGCAGTGAGCGGGGGGGTAGCACAGATACGCAGTATTTT.

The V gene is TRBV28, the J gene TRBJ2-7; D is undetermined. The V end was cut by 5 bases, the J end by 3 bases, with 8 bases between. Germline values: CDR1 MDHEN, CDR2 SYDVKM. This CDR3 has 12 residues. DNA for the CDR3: TGTGCCAGCAGTCAACACCTCTACGAGCAGTACTTC. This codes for CASSQHLYEQYF.